The rows below give T cell receptor beta chains drawn from one sample of a study of cytomegalovirus exposure and HLA in healthy donors. TCRdb keeps only in-frame clones here, not all; method: immunoSEQ multiplex PCR. The repertoire holds some 140,000 clones, with around four fifths as singletons. Material: PBMCs. The receptor source for this set is a male donor in good health and CMV-seropositive. Each CDR3 is given with its conserved first and last residue. The D gene is left open where the match is weak. Some rows mark clone size as missing; the rest say once, few, many or name a class of expanded clone.

abundance | j_gene | d_gene | v_gene | CDR3nt | CDR3aa
NA | TRBJ1-4 | NA | TRBV6-5 | TGTGCCAGCAGTTACTCTTCCCTGGTCGGGATGGAAAAACTGTTTTTT | CASSYSSLVGMEKLFF
NA | TRBJ2-7 | NA | TRBV19 | TGTGCCAGTAGTGTAGCGGAGAGCTCCTACGAGCAGTACTTC | CASSVAESSYEQYF
NA | TRBJ2-1 | TRBD2 | TRBV11-3 | TGTGCCAGCAGCCTCTCGGGGGGTAATGAGCAGTTCTTC | CASSLSGGNEQFF
NA | TRBJ2-5 | NA | TRBV6-5 | TGTGCCAGCAGTTACGGCTTGACAGGCGGGGAGACCCAGTACTTC | CASSYGLTGGETQYF
NA | TRBJ2-3 | NA | TRBV6-6 | TGTGCCAGCAGCCGCAGCGGTCCGGAGAGCACAGATACGCAGTATTTT | CASSRSGPESTDTQYF
NA | TRBJ2-1 | TRBD2 | TRBV30 | TGTGCCTGGAGTGGCCTAGCGGGTTACAATGAGCAGTTCTTC | CAWSGLAGYNEQFF
NA | TRBJ2-2 | TRBD2 | TRBV6-1 | TGTGCCAGCAGTGAAGTGTTCGGAAGCGGGGGGGCCAATCCCGGGGAGCTGTTTTTT | CASSEVFGSGGANPGELFF
once | TRBJ2-1 | TRBD2 | TRBV7-3 | TGTGCCAGCAGCTTAAGTCCACTAGCGGGAGACAATGAGCAGTTCTTC | CASSLSPLAGDNEQFF
once | TRBJ2-2 | NA | TRBV14 | TGTGCCAGCAGTCCCTTTATCACCGGGGAGCTGTTTTTT | CASSPFITGELFF
NA | TRBJ1-2 | NA | TRBV7-9 | TGTGCCAGCAGCCCGAAGACAGCTGGAGCTAACTATGGCTACACCTTC | CASSPKTAGANYGYTF
NA | TRBJ1-5 | NA | TRBV6-5 | TGTGCCAGCAGATCCCTGGGGGGGCCGGATCAGCCCCAGCATTTT | CASRSLGGPDQPQHF
NA | TRBJ2-7 | NA | TRBV6-1 | TGTGCCAGCAGTGAATATGAGGACATTTACGAGCAGTACTTC | CASSEYEDIYEQYF
few | TRBJ2-2 | NA | TRBV7-9 | TGTGCCAGCAGCTTAGACCGAGCATTCACGTGGAACACCGGGGAGCTGTTTTTT | CASSLDRAFTWNTGELFF
NA | TRBJ2-1 | NA | TRBV5-1 | TGCGCCAGCAGCTCTGCGGCAGATGAGCAGTTCTTC | CASSSAADEQFF
NA | TRBJ2-7 | NA | TRBV5-6 | TGTGCCAGCAGCTTTACAGGGCACTACGAGCAGTACTTC | CASSFTGHYEQYF
NA | TRBJ2-2 | NA | TRBV4-3 | TGCGCCAGCAGCCAAGTGTCGGTGAGGGAGTATGGCGGGGAGCTGTTTTTT | CASSQVSVREYGGELFF
NA | TRBJ1-2 | TRBD1 | TRBV10-3 | TGTGCCATCAGTGGAGCGGGACAGGGGGGGATTAACTATGGCTACACCTTC | CAISGAGQGGINYGYTF
NA | TRBJ2-5 | NA | TRBV6-5 | TGTGCCAGCAGTTACTCGGGAGGAGAGACCCAGTACTTC | CASSYSGGETQYF
NA | TRBJ2-5 | NA | TRBV2 | TGTGCCAGCAGTGGTTTAGGCGGGATAAGTTGGGGGGAGACCCAGTACTTC | CASSGLGGISWGETQYF
NA | TRBJ2-1 | NA | TRBV19 | TGTGCCAGTAGTATAACAGGGTACTCCTACAATGAGCAGTTCTTC | CASSITGYSYNEQFF
NA | TRBJ1-2 | NA | TRBV28 | TGTGCCAGCAGTTCCCGGGGTTATGGTAACTATGGCTACACCTTC | CASSSRGYGNYGYTF
few | TRBJ2-2 | NA | TRBV7-3 | TGTGCCAGCAGCCACGGAGGGACCCGGGGGGAGCTGTTTTTT | CASSHGGTRGELFF
NA | TRBJ1-1 | NA | TRBV27 | TGTGCCAGCTCAGGGAACACTGAAGCTTTCTTT | CASSGNTEAFF
once | TRBJ2-1 | NA | TRBV4-2 | TGTGCCAGCAGTAGAGGGTTTAATGAGCAGTTCTTC | CASSRGFNEQFF
NA | TRBJ2-3 | TRBD2 | TRBV11-2 | TGTGCCAGCAGCCGAAACGCGGGGGGAGGATCAGATACGCAGTATTTT | CASSRNAGGGSDTQYF
NA | TRBJ1-1 | NA | TRBV2 | TGTGCCAGCAGTGAAGGGCACGGGCTCCGGGGGACTGAAGCTTTCTTT | CASSEGHGLRGTEAFF
NA | TRBJ1-1 | NA | TRBV21-1 | TGTGCCAGCAGCAAAACTCGTTCAGGGGCCACTGAAGCTTTCTTT | CASSKTRSGATEAFF
NA | TRBJ2-7 | NA | TRBV4-3 | TGCGCCAGCAGCCAAGATCGGAGTACACGGAACTACGAGCAGTACTTC | CASSQDRSTRNYEQYF
NA | TRBJ2-7 | NA | TRBV10-2 | TGCGCCAGCACTACCGATCCACCCTCCTACGAGCAGTACTTC | CASTTDPPSYEQYF
NA | TRBJ2-7 | NA | TRBV19 | TGTGCCAGTAGTCCGGACATGGACTCCTACGAGCAGTACTTC | CASSPDMDSYEQYF
NA | TRBJ2-7 | TRBD2 | TRBV7-2 | TGTGCCAGCAGCCCCAGCGGGAGGACCTACGAGCAGTACTTC | CASSPSGRTYEQYF
NA | TRBJ2-3 | NA | TRBV28 | TGTGCCAGCAGTTGGGGGCAGACCACAGATACGCAGTATTTT | CASSWGQTTDTQYF
NA | TRBJ2-1 | TRBD1 | TRBV19 | TGTGCCAGTAGACAAGGGGTAGGACAGGGGGCGGACAATGAGCAGTTCTTC | CASRQGVGQGADNEQFF
NA | TRBJ1-3 | NA | TRBV29-1 | TGCAGCGTTTGGGCGCGCCTTGAAAACACCATATATTTT | CSVWARLENTIYF
NA | TRBJ2-7 | NA | TRBV4-3 | TGCGCCAGCAGCCAAGACCGATCCAGCTCCTACGAGCAGTACTTC | CASSQDRSSSYEQYF
NA | TRBJ2-5 | TRBD1 | TRBV29-1 | TGCAGCGACGGGACAGGGGAAGCGACCCAGTACTTC | CSDGTGEATQYF
NA | TRBJ1-5 | NA | TRBV18 | TGTGCCAGCTCACCCGGGGTACCGAATCAGCCCCAGCATTTT | CASSPGVPNQPQHF
NA | TRBJ2-7 | TRBD2 | TRBV7-6 | TGTGCCAGCAGCTCCGTGACTAGCGGGAGAGGGGAGCAGTACTTC | CASSSVTSGRGEQYF
NA | TRBJ2-1 | TRBD2 | TRBV28 | TGTGCCAGCACCCCTAGCGGGACCTCCTACAATGAGCAGTTCTTC | CASTPSGTSYNEQFF
NA | TRBJ2-3 | TRBD1 | TRBV7-2 | TGTGCCAGCAGCTTCCATCCGGCAGGGGGAAAGGGCACAGATACGCAGTATTTT | CASSFHPAGGKGTDTQYF
NA | TRBJ1-1 | TRBD1 | TRBV25-1 | TGTGCCAGCAGTGAATATAGGACAGGGTCTGAAGCTTTCTTT | CASSEYRTGSEAFF
NA | TRBJ1-5 | NA | TRBV6-1 | TGTGCCAGCAGTGAAGAAGAGCAGGGAGGGCAGCCTCAGCATTTT | CASSEEEQGGQPQHF
NA | TRBJ1-3 | NA | TRBV6-1 | TGTGCCAGCAGGGGTTTCTCGTCGGGTGGAAACACCATATATTTT | CASRGFSSGGNTIYF
NA | TRBJ2-1 | NA | TRBV9 | TGTGCCAGCAGCGACGGACTCCGGACCTATGAGCAGTTCTTC | CASSDGLRTYEQFF
once | TRBJ2-7 | TRBD2 | TRBV7-2 | TGTGCCAGCAGCTTACTGCGGGAGTCCTACGAGCAGTACTTC | CASSLLRESYEQYF
NA | TRBJ2-7 | NA | TRBV19 | TGTGCCAGTAGTATAGGGGCCGAGCCCTACGAGCAGTACTTC | CASSIGAEPYEQYF
NA | TRBJ1-6 | NA | TRBV6-4 | TGTGCCAGCAGTGACGGCGGCCATAATTCACCCCTCCACTTT | CASSDGGHNSPLHF